Below are 20 T cell receptor beta chains sequenced from a single sample in a study of blood T cell repertoires in COVID-19. Assay used: immunoSEQ multiplex PCR; TCRdb lists only in-frame clones, some missing. Counted here are tens of thousands of clones, 82% occurring once; the ten biggest clones make up 27%. Sequencing was performed on peripheral blood. These TCRs come from a human donor in a cohort sampled during active COVID-19.

For this clone: Other DNA sequences in this sample translate to the same CDR3. The chain has TRBV6-4 and TRBJ1-5, with TRBD1 identical over 9 bases. Trimming took 0 bases from V and 5 from J; bases not matched to a gene: 14. Germline-derived CDR1 and CDR2 are MRHNA and SNTAGT. The length of the CDR3 is 19 residues. This chain's CDR3 is CASSDSAGQGKGVHQPQHF. The CDR3 DNA is TGTGCCAGCAGTGACTCTGCGGGACAGGGTAAAGGAGTTCATCAGCCCCAGCATTTT.

The V and J genes are TRBV19 and TRBJ1-2, with TRBD1 identical over 8 bases. CDR3 length: 14 amino acids. Trimming cost V 9 bases and J 2 bases; bases outside gene matches: 8. Germline CDR1 is LNHDA and CDR2 is SQIVND (reference sequence). The CDR3 sequence is CASSRGRGNYGYTF. For the CDR3, the DNA is TGTGCCAGCTCCAGGGGGCGCGGGAACTATGGCTACACCTTC.

The gene calls are TRBV28 and TRBJ1-3; D ambiguous. This CDR3 is built from 12 residues. Germline V CDR1 and CDR2: MDHEN, SYDVKM. The V end lost 6 bases, the J end lost 3 bases, and 6 bases lay between the germline ends. The CDR3 here is CASSFGGNTIYF. In nucleotides, the CDR3 is TGTGCCAGCAGCTTCGGTGGAAACACCATATATTTT.

The V gene is TRBV5-6, the J gene TRBJ2-1, with D possibly called TRBD1 or TRBD2 (5 bases each). Trimming shortened V by 4 bases and J by 10 bases, and 12 bases separated the two germline ends. The CDR3 runs to 12 residues. The germline V gene has CDR1 SGHDT and CDR2 YYEEEE. DNA for the CDR3: TGTGCCAGCAGCCTGGGGACGGGGGAGCAGTTCTTC. Its translation: CASSLGTGEQFF.

This clone has only one observation. CDR3 in DNA: TGTGCCAGCAGCTTAGGGACAGACTCCTACAATGAGCAGTTCTTC. It is translated as CASSLGTDSYNEQFF. This chain links TRBV7-9 with TRBJ2-1, with a tentative D call TRBD1 (6 bases). The V end was cut by 1 base, the J end by 0 bases, with 7 bases between. Germline CDR1 and CDR2: SEHNR and FQNEAQ (reference sequence). This CDR3 has 15 residues.

The rearrangement uses TRBV2 and TRBJ1-2; TRBD1 aligns across 8 bases. The germline V gene has CDR1 SNHLY and CDR2 FYNNEI. The CDR3 runs to 15 residues. V shed 4 bases, J shed 5 bases, and the junction held 9 bases outside the gene matches. In nucleotides, the CDR3 is TGTGCCAGCAGTGTAGAGACAGGGGCAGATTATGGCTACACCTTC. Encoded protein: CASSVETGADYGYTF.

The chain is built from TRBV27 and TRBJ2-7; TRBD2 is a possible D gene (5 bases). The V gene lost 5 bases and the J gene lost 2 bases, with 16 bases spanning the gap. The CDR3 spans 15 residues. CDR1 and CDR2 (germline): MNHEY, SMNVEV (reference sequence). CDR3 loop: CASSASPGLTYEQYF. The CDR3, as DNA: TGTGCCAGCAGTGCCTCCCCGGGATTAACCTACGAGCAGTACTTC.

This clone was recorded once. The chain links TRBV2 to TRBJ2-7; TRBD1 might be the D (6 bases). The length of the CDR3 is 14 residues. Germline CDR1 is SNHLY and CDR2 is FYNNEI. V lost 5 bases, J lost 1 base, and 12 bases lay in between. In nucleotides, the CDR3 is TGTGCCAGCAGTAGAGGGGGACGATCCTACGAGCAGTACTTC. It translates to CASSRGGRSYEQYF.

The V call is TRBV18, the J call TRBJ2-7, with D hard to call. The CDR3 totals 14 residues. Trimming took off 1 base at V and 3 bases at J, with 10 bases between the two ends. Germline loops: CDR1 KGHSH, CDR2 LQKENI. The chain's CDR3 is CASSPLSEIYEQYF. In DNA form, the CDR3 reads TGTGCCAGCTCACCACTTTCCGAGATCTACGAGCAGTACTTC.

The chain uses TRBV27 and TRBJ2-6, with D possibly being TRBD2 (6 bases). With 8 bases removed from V and 4 bases from J, the gap between germline ends came to 12 bases. Germline CDR1 reads MNHEY; CDR2 reads SMNVEV (reference sequence). The CDR3 sequence is 14 residues long. Here the CDR3 reads CASRRGTGANVLTF. CDR3 sequence (DNA): TGTGCCAGCCGCCGGGGGACCGGGGCCAACGTCCTGACTTTC.

The rearrangement links TRBV5-1 to TRBJ2-3; perhaps TRBD2 as D (5 bases). This CDR3 is 16 amino acids long. CDR1 SGHRS and CDR2 YFSETQ come from the germline V gene. V lost 0 bases and J lost 0, with 11 bases in between. The CDR3 DNA sequence: TGCGCCAGCAGCTTGGGTCCCGGGGATAGCACAGATACGCAGTATTTT. Residues: CASSLGPGDSTDTQYF.

This clone has just one count. V usage is TRBV5-1 and J usage is TRBJ2-5; D is uncertain. The V and J ends lost 0 bases and 7 bases respectively, with 4 bases between them. The CDR3 is 11 amino acids. Germline CDR1 and CDR2: SGHRS and YFSETQ. DNA of the CDR3: TGCGCCAGCAGCTTGGCGGGGACCCAGTACTTC. Protein: CASSLAGTQYF.

The chain links TRBV20-1 to TRBJ1-1; D perhaps matches TRBD1 (5 bases). V lost 2 bases and J 10 bases, leaving 11 bases between the germline ends. The CDR3 covers 11 residues. Germline V lookup: CDR1 DFQATT, CDR2 SNEGSKA (reference sequence). In DNA form, the CDR3 reads TGCAGTGCTAGATCCGAGCAGGGAGCTTTCTTT. Protein sequence: CSARSEQGAFF.

The chain carries TRBV5-1 and TRBJ2-2; TRBD1 might be the D (5 bases). Trimming stripped 5 bases from V and 0 bases from J, with 11 bases between. Germline V CDR1 and CDR2: SGHRS, YFSETQ. The CDR3 contains 15 residues. CDR3 region: CASSSTVSNTGELFF. The CDR3 DNA sequence: TGCGCCAGCAGTTCGACAGTTTCGAACACCGGGGAGCTGTTTTTT.

This chain uses TRBV7-2 with TRBJ1-5, with D unclear. The germline V gene encodes CDR1 SGHTA and CDR2 FQGNSA. The CDR3 runs to 16 residues. Between the trimmed V and J ends, which lost 0 bases and 7 bases, there was a span of 16 bases. The CDR3 DNA follows: TGTGCCAGCAGCTTAGCGAACACCCGGAGGTGGCAGCCCCAGCATTTT. Protein: CASSLANTRRWQPQHF.

The V and J genes are TRBV2 and TRBJ2-1, with 8 bases lining up with TRBD2. This CDR3 has 14 amino acids. The junction had 8 bases not matched to a gene; V was cut back by 5 bases and J by 8 bases. CDR1 SNHLY and CDR2 FYNNEI come from the germline V gene. The CDR3 spells CASSIRGGGHEQFF. The CDR3, as DNA: TGTGCCAGCAGTATACGGGGGGGCGGGCATGAGCAGTTCTTC.

This clone was counted between two and nine times. This chain connects TRBV18 to TRBJ1-5; 11 nucleotides line up with TRBD1. The CDR3 runs 16 residues. Germline V gives CDR1 KGHSH, CDR2 LQKENI. V shed 3 bases and J 7 bases; nucleotides not matched to a gene: 8. CDR3 coding DNA: TGTGCCAGCTCACCGGCTGGACAGGGGGCGGGACAGCCCCAGCATTTT. Translated: CASSPAGQGAGQPQHF.

The chain uses TRBV5-1 and TRBJ2-5, with 8 bases that match TRBD1. CDR1 and CDR2 from the germline V gene are SGHRS and YFSETQ. The CDR3 has 13 residues. After removal of 3 bases from V and 5 bases from J, the junction contained 3 bases not matched to a gene. In DNA form, the CDR3 reads TGCGCCAGCAGCTCAGGGGGCACGGAGACCCAGTACTTC. Protein: CASSSGGTETQYF.

The rearrangement joins TRBV18 to TRBJ1-4, with unresolved D. From germline, CDR1 is KGHSH and CDR2 LQKENI. V lost 2 bases and J 8 bases, leaving 15 bases between the germline ends. The CDR3 has 15 amino acids. CDR3 loop: CASSPSGSDREKLFF. The CDR3 DNA reads as TGTGCCAGCTCACCATCGGGGTCAGACCGAGAAAAACTGTTTTTT.

This rearrangement joins TRBV5-1 to TRBJ2-5; D is possibly TRBD2 (5 bases). This CDR3 contains 14 residues. Trimming stripped 2 bases from V and 4 bases from J, with 12 bases between. From germline, CDR1 is SGHRS and CDR2 YFSETQ. In DNA form, the CDR3 reads TGCGCCAGCAGCTTAACTAGTCTTGGAGAGACCCAGTACTTC. This encodes CASSLTSLGETQYF.